One sample yielded the 27 T cell receptor beta chains listed below, sequenced in a study of identical twins (dated by TCRdb to 2015 to 2016). Library method: 5' RACE. Sequencing was performed on an Illumina HiSeq 2000. TCRdb trimmed public reads at Q25 via fastp, called clones via MiXCR and kept in-frame beta chains. Every CDR3 protein is listed once, alongside the most common genes and DNA of its rows. For this sample there are approximately 700,000 distinct CDR3 sequences; over 5% appear just once. The biggest ten clones account for approximately 2% of the sample. Material: naive T cells sorted from blood. Sample cell subset or site, as interpreted from the label and publication: cells isolated with a human naive T-cell isolation kit. The receptors were gathered from a man between 18 and 35 years old in good health.

This clonotype was seen at least ten times. The V and J genes are TRBV12-3 or TRBV12-4 and TRBJ1-2, with D maybe TRBD1 (5 bases). V was trimmed by 0 bases and J by 13 bases, leaving 12 bases between them. The CDR3 has 12 amino acids. CDR3 residues: CASSLASRRGTF. CDR3 nucleotide sequence: TGTGCCAGCAGTTTAGCGTCTCGGAGGGGCACCTTC.

The gene calls are TRBV4-3 and TRBJ2-1; D is undetermined. This CDR3 contains 15 residues. V was trimmed by 0 bases and J by 0 bases, leaving 6 bases between them. Germline CDR1 is LGHNA and CDR2 is YSLEER. For the CDR3, the DNA is TGCGCCAGCAGCCAAGATGGGCTCTCCTACAATGAGCAGTTCTTC. This translates into CASSQDGLSYNEQFF.

In its sample, this clonotype was seen many times. V and J are TRBV27 and TRBJ1-5, with a tentative D call TRBD1 (6 bases). The CDR3 is 15 residues long. V was trimmed by 3 bases and J by 2 bases, leaving 11 bases between them. The germline V gene has CDR1 MNHEY and CDR2 SMNVEV (reference sequence). CDR3 residues: CASSFYRDGNQPQHF. CDR3 nucleotides: TGTGCCAGCAGTTTCTACAGGGACGGCAATCAGCCCCAGCATTTT.

This clonotype was found many times. The V gene is TRBV29-1, the J gene TRBJ2-1, with TRBD2 matching 13 bases. The V and J ends lost 4 bases and 9 bases, in that order; junction bases with no gene match: 6. The CDR3 totals 14 residues. Germline CDR1 is SQVTM and CDR2 is ANQGSEA. The DNA for the CDR3 is TGCAGCGTTGGGGGACTAGCGGGATCGGCTGAGCAGTTCTTC. It translates to CSVGGLAGSAEQFF.

The V gene is TRBV18, the J gene TRBJ1-1; D unclear. The CDR3 consists of 11 residues. V gave up 6 bases and J gave up 7 bases, with 9 bases separating them. Looked up from germline, CDR1 is KGHSH and CDR2 is LQKENI. CDR3 bases: TGTGCCAGCTCTCGGGGAAATGAAGCTTTCTTT. Protein: CASSRGNEAFF.

The rearrangement links TRBV25-1 to TRBJ2-1; 9 bases map to TRBD1. The germline V gene has CDR1 MGHDK and CDR2 SYGVNS. The junction had 11 bases not matched to a gene; V was cut back by 7 bases and J by 7 bases. The CDR3 length is 15 residues. The DNA of the CDR3 is TGTGCCAGCACCGGGACAGGGAGATTGTGGAATGAGCAGTTCTTC. Protein product: CASTGTGRLWNEQFF.

This clonotype was counted at least ten times. This rearrangement joins TRBV29-1 to TRBJ2-5; possibly TRBD1 or TRBD2 for D (5 bases each). There are 13 residues in the CDR3. CDR1 is SQVTM and CDR2 is ANQGSEA in the germline V gene. The germline V and J ends were trimmed by 8 bases and 1 base, with 14 bases remaining between them. The CDR3 is CSTPGPSQETQYF. For the CDR3, the DNA is TGCAGCACCCCGGGACCGAGCCAAGAGACCCAGTACTTC.

Only a few counts were recorded for this clonotype. The chain recombines TRBV20-1 with TRBJ2-3; maybe TRBD2 (5 bases). V lost 2 bases to trimming and J lost 1 base, with 16 bases between them. Looked up from germline, CDR1 is DFQATT and CDR2 is SNEGSKA (reference sequence). This CDR3 has 16 residues. The CDR3 here is CSARTAGRGRTDTQYF. CDR3 DNA: TGCAGTGCTAGAACTGCTGGACGGGGTCGCACAGATACGCAGTATTTT.

There are many counts of this clonotype. V gene TRBV12-3 or TRBV12-4 combines with J gene TRBJ2-7; TRBD1 agrees at 9 bases. The CDR3 runs to 17 residues. Trimming at V came to 7 bases and at J to 3 bases, leaving 16 bases not matched to a gene. The chain's CDR3 is CASMGGWGTGFHYEQYF. The DNA for the CDR3 is TGTGCCAGCATGGGGGGTTGGGGGACAGGGTTTCACTACGAGCAGTACTTC.

There are many counts of this clonotype. CDR3 protein: CASRQTGTSGGDEQFF. In DNA, the CDR3 is TGTGCCAGCAGACAAACCGGGACTAGCGGTGGCGATGAGCAGTTCTTC. This chain links TRBV6-1 with TRBJ2-1, with 11 bases that match TRBD2. CDR3 length equals 16 residues. The germline gives CDR1 MNHNS, CDR2 SASEGT. The junction had 12 bases not matched to a gene; V was cut back by 6 bases and J by 8 bases.

The V call is TRBV18, the J call TRBJ2-4; TRBD1 agrees at 7 bases. Germline CDR1 reads KGHSH; CDR2 reads LQKENI. V lost 2 bases to trimming and J lost 5 bases; unmatched junction nucleotides: 3. The CDR3 has 14 residues. CDR3 residues: CASSPRGQENIQYF. CDR3 sequence (DNA): TGTGCCAGCTCACCAAGGGGGCAGGAAAACATTCAGTACTTC.

J is TRBJ2-1 and V is TRBV7-9; no clear D. This CDR3 region has 12 residues. Deletions cut 5 bases from V and 13 bases from J, with 15 bases between. Per the germline V gene, CDR1 is SEHNR and CDR2 is FQNEAQ (reference sequence). The CDR3 reads CASSQTNSAQFF. DNA for the CDR3: TGTGCCAGCAGCCAAACTAATTCGGCCCAGTTCTTC.

This clonotype was seen many times. The chain employs TRBV6-1 and TRBJ2-7; 8 bases are shared with TRBD1. This CDR3 has 14 amino acids. Germline trimming cut 5 bases from V and 2 bases from J; bases unmatched to any gene: 5. Looked up from germline, CDR1 is MNHNS and CDR2 is SASEGT. CDR3 nucleotide sequence: TGTGCCAGCAGTATGGGACAGGATGCCTACGAGCAGTACTTC. Its translation: CASSMGQDAYEQYF.

This clonotype was seen ten or more times. The chain is built from TRBV27 and TRBJ2-1; TRBD2 matches at 7 bases. Germline V CDR1 and CDR2: MNHEY, SMNVEV (reference sequence). This CDR3 is built from 13 residues. The J segment lost 15 bases and the V segment lost 5 bases, leaving 13 bases of the junction unmatched. As DNA, the CDR3 is TGTGCCAGCAGTCCCGGGGTTAGCGGGTTGGGGTTCTTC. Translation: CASSPGVSGLGFF.

This clonotype was counted between two and nine times. This chain connects TRBV4-1 to TRBJ1-2, with D perhaps TRBD1 (6 bases). Germline-derived CDR1 and CDR2 are MGHRA and YSYEKL. There are 14 residues in the CDR3. The ends were cut back, 1 base at V and 5 bases at J, with 11 bases in the middle. The CDR3 bases are TGCGCCAGCAGCCAAGCGGGACAAAGATATGGCTACACCTTC. It specifies CASSQAGQRYGYTF.

Ten or more counts support this clonotype. The chain is built from TRBV20-1 and TRBJ1-4; TRBD1 aligns across 8 bases. J gave up 8 bases and V 5 bases, and 10 bases lay outside the gene matches. Germline V gene lookup returns CDR1 DFQATT and CDR2 SNEGSKA (reference sequence). The CDR3 extends over 14 amino acids. CDR3 DNA sequence: TGCAGTGCTTCCCAGGGGGCTTTCGGCGAAAAACTGTTTTTT. This encodes CSASQGAFGEKLFF.

This clonotype was seen at least ten times. This chain links TRBV20-1 with TRBJ2-5; 7 bases align to TRBD1. The CDR3 consists of 12 residues. Looked up from germline, CDR1 is DFQATT and CDR2 is SNEGSKA (reference sequence). Trimming cost V 5 bases and J 3 bases; bases outside gene matches: 3. The CDR3 loop reads CSAHRGKETQYF. In DNA form, the CDR3 reads TGCAGTGCTCACAGGGGAAAAGAGACCCAGTACTTC.

This clonotype was observed a handful of times. The J gene is TRBJ2-3, the V gene TRBV5-1; D possibly corresponds to TRBD1 (5 bases). V shed 4 bases and J shed 6 bases, with 12 bases lying between them. CDR3 length equals 13 residues. The germline V gene encodes CDR1 SGHRS and CDR2 YFSETQ. This CDR3 is CASSLQVIDTQYF. The CDR3 DNA reads TGCGCCAGCAGCCTACAGGTTATCGATACGCAGTATTTT.

This clonotype was detected only a few times. This sequence joins TRBV4-3 and TRBJ2-1; D might be TRBD2 (6 bases). CDR1 is LGHNA and CDR2 is YSLEER in the germline V gene. The CDR3 runs to 13 residues. V was cut by 1 base and J by 7 bases, with 8 bases left in between. The DNA for the CDR3 is TGCGCCAGCAGCCAAGGACGGGGGAATGAGCAGTTCTTC. It specifies CASSQGRGNEQFF.

This clonotype was picked up many times. The chain combines TRBV20-1 with TRBJ2-1; TRBD2 aligns across 7 bases. The CDR3 totals 14 residues. J lost 0 bases, V lost 6 bases, and 5 bases had no gene match. The germline gives CDR1 DFQATT, CDR2 SNEGSKA (reference sequence). The CDR3 bases are TGCAGTGCAAAAGCGGGAATCTCCTACAATGAGCAGTTCTTC. This encodes CSAKAGISYNEQFF.

This clonotype has a handful of counts. This sequence joins TRBV12-3 or TRBV12-4 and TRBJ2-1; 7 bases match TRBD1. Trimming removed 7 bases from V and 9 bases from J; junction bases left unmatched: 18. This CDR3 comprises 16 residues. CDR3 sequence (DNA): TGTGCCAGCACCCTTTTTCAGGGGGACCAGCGGACTGAGCAGTTCTTC. It is translated as CASTLFQGDQRTEQFF.

V usage is TRBV6-2 or TRBV6-3 and J usage is TRBJ2-2, with 8 bases matching TRBD1. V was clipped by 5 bases and J by 7 bases; unmatched bases: 9. From germline, CDR1 is MNHEY and CDR2 SVGEGT. The length of the CDR3 is 15 residues. In nucleotides, the CDR3 is TGTGCCAGCAGTACCCGCAGGGGGCATAGCGGGGAGCTGTTTTTT. Translation: CASSTRRGHSGELFF.

The chain employs TRBV5-1 and TRBJ2-2, with a tentative D call TRBD1 (6 bases). Germline CDR1 and CDR2: SGHRS and YFSETQ. Trimming took off 5 bases at V and 0 bases at J, with 11 bases between the two ends. The CDR3 has 15 residues. DNA for the CDR3: TGCGCCAGCAGACAGGGAGAGACGAACACCGGGGAGCTGTTTTTT. Its protein product is CASRQGETNTGELFF.

The chain has TRBV14 and TRBJ1-1; TRBD1 aligns across 8 bases. Germline lookup yields CDR1 SGHDN and CDR2 FVKESK. V shed 4 bases and J 2 bases; nucleotides not matched to a gene: 9. This CDR3 has 16 residues. The CDR3 loop reads CASSLTRQGPNTEAFF. The CDR3 DNA follows: TGTGCCAGCAGCCTCACTAGACAGGGGCCTAACACTGAAGCTTTCTTT.

There are a few counts of this clonotype. This chain uses TRBV27 with TRBJ2-1; the match to TRBD1 covers 9 bases. With V trimmed by 4 bases and J by 4 bases, 8 bases remained unmatched. CDR3 length: 16 residues. Germline CDR1 reads MNHEY; CDR2 reads SMNVEV (reference sequence). The CDR3 coding sequence is TGTGCCAGCAGTTCTATCGGACAGGGGTTGTACAATGAGCAGTTCTTC. Translating it yields CASSSIGQGLYNEQFF.

This clonotype was detected ten times or more. The chain links TRBV30 to TRBJ2-5; no clear D. V lost 0 bases and J 3 bases, leaving 2 bases between the germline ends. Germline assignment: CDR1 GTSNPN and CDR2 SVGIG (reference sequence). The CDR3 is 11 amino acids. CDR3 DNA sequence: TGTGCCTGGAGTGTAGAAGAGACCCAGTACTTC. Translated, it gives CAWSVEETQYF.

This clonotype was picked up many times. The V gene is TRBV29-1, the J gene TRBJ2-5; the D gene is possibly TRBD2 (5 bases). Germline assignment: CDR1 SQVTM and CDR2 ANQGSEA. CDR3 size: 16 residues. V was shortened by 4 bases and J by 3 bases, with 21 bases between the two germline ends. The CDR3 sequence is CSVADRMDWGKETQYF. The CDR3 coding sequence is TGCAGCGTTGCCGACCGAATGGACTGGGGTAAAGAGACCCAGTACTTC.